This passage covers 17 T cell receptor beta chains from one sample sequenced in a study of cytomegalovirus exposure and HLA in healthy donors. The repertoire was sequenced with immunoSEQ multiplex PCR; TCRdb's copy has only in-frame clones and lacks some. The data contain some 140,000 clones, roughly nine tenths of them singletons. The material sequenced was PBMCs. Receptor source: a man younger than 35 in good health and CMV-seronegative.

The chain carries TRBV28 and TRBJ2-7; D uncertain. Germline CDR1 and CDR2: MDHEN and SYDVKM. V was clipped by 4 bases and J by 0 bases, with 13 bases between them. The CDR3 length is 15 residues. The CDR3 sequence: CASSSLQPGSYEQYF. The CDR3 coding sequence is TGTGCCAGCAGTTCTTTGCAGCCAGGCTCCTACGAGCAGTACTTC.

V and J are TRBV27 and TRBJ2-7, with TRBD2 matching 12 bases. Germline V gene sequence: CDR1 MNHEY, CDR2 SMNVEV (reference sequence). The CDR3 has 14 residues. With 6 bases clipped from V and 4 bases from J, the junction kept 4 bases outside the gene matches. CDR3 nucleotides: TGTGCCAGCAGAGTACTAGCGGGAGGATACGAGCAGTACTTC. Its translation: CASRVLAGGYEQYF.

The V gene is TRBV30, the J gene TRBJ1-4; D is unclear. Looked up from germline, CDR1 is GTSNPN and CDR2 is SVGIG (reference sequence). Trimming cost V 0 bases and J 5 bases, with 13 bases left between them. The CDR3 is made up of 15 amino acids. This chain's CDR3 is CAWSVYGGSNEKLFF. The CDR3 DNA follows: TGTGCCTGGAGTGTATACGGAGGCTCAAATGAAAAACTGTTTTTT.

This chain's CDR3 is CRASGDSCYEQYF. Written as DNA, the CDR3 is TGCCGGGCTAGCGGCGACAGCTGCTACGAGCAGTACTTC. This chain links TRBV29-1 with TRBJ2-7; 7 nucleotides line up with TRBD2. The germline V gene has CDR1 SQVTM and CDR2 ANQGSEA. The CDR3 loop spans 13 amino acids.

This chain joins TRBV6-1 and TRBJ2-5, with D perhaps TRBD2 (5 bases). The germline V gene has CDR1 MNHNS and CDR2 SASEGT. The CDR3 is 14 amino acids. V dropped 6 bases and J dropped 0 bases, with 11 bases sitting between them. The DNA for the CDR3 is TGTGCCAGCAGCCAACTAGGGCACCAAGAGACCCAGTACTTC. Protein product: CASSQLGHQETQYF.

This chain connects TRBV5-1 to TRBJ2-5; D remains ambiguous. The CDR3 spans 14 residues. V was clipped by 3 bases and J by 0 bases, with 9 bases between them. Germline V CDR1 and CDR2: SGHRS, YFSETQ. This CDR3 is CASSYRVDQETQYF. The DNA for the CDR3 is TGCGCCAGCAGCTACCGGGTGGACCAAGAGACCCAGTACTTC.

The CDR3: CASSGTRIVEQYF. The CDR3 bases are TGTGCCAGCAGTGGGACACGGATAGTCGAGCAGTACTTC. The V call is TRBV2, the J call TRBJ2-7; tentative D call: TRBD1 (5 bases). Germline loops: CDR1 SNHLY, CDR2 FYNNEI. This CDR3 has 13 residues. V lost 4 bases and J lost 6, with 13 bases in between. Supplemented by reference TRBV2 and TRBJ2-7, the full variable domain reads EPEVTQTPSHQVTQMGQEVILRCVPISNHLYFYWYRQILGQKVEFLVSFYNNEISEKSEIFDDQFSVERPDGSNFTLKIRSTKLEDSAMYFCASSGTRIVEQYFGPGTRLTVT.

J is TRBJ2-1 and V is TRBV10-1; D gene uncertain. Germline V gene sequence: CDR1 WNHNN, CDR2 SYGVQD (reference sequence). The CDR3 spans 13 residues. V was trimmed by 2 bases and J by 8 bases, leaving 10 bases between them. The DNA for the CDR3 is TGCGCCAGCAGTGAGGCTACTTCCGATGAGCAGTTCTTC. Translated: CASSEATSDEQFF.

The rearrangement links TRBV13 to TRBJ1-1; 9 bases are a match to TRBD1. The CDR3 is 15 amino acids. Per germline, CDR1 PRHDT and CDR2 FYEKMQ (reference sequence). J was trimmed by 6 bases and V by 3 bases; bases with no gene match: 8. The CDR3, as DNA: TGTGCCAGCAGCTTCGGACAGGGGCTCGGGCCTGAAGCTTTCTTT. The encoded protein is CASSFGQGLGPEAFF.

The chain couples TRBV28 to TRBJ2-1; 7 bases agree with TRBD2. CDR1 is MDHEN, CDR2 SYDVKM, per germline. CDR3 length equals 16 residues. V lost 7 bases and J lost 8; bases outside the gene matches: 17. Here the CDR3 reads CASNEQIAGGRHEQFF. CDR3 DNA: TGTGCCAGCAACGAACAGATAGCGGGTGGCCGACATGAGCAGTTCTTC.

This chain's CDR3 is CASSFTVAGADTQYF. The CDR3 DNA reads TGTGCCAGCAGTTTTACGGTAGCGGGAGCAGATACGCAGTATTTT. V gene TRBV28 combines with J gene TRBJ2-3, with TRBD2 matching over 9 bases. The trim removed 3 bases at V and 4 bases at J, leaving 5 bases unmatched. This CDR3 is built from 15 residues. Germline loops: CDR1 MDHEN, CDR2 SYDVKM.

This CDR3 reads CASSVTRGADEQFF. The CDR3 region has the DNA TGTGCCAGCAGTGTAACTCGGGGTGCGGATGAGCAGTTCTTC. V is TRBV27 and J is TRBJ2-1; possibly TRBD2 for D (5 bases). The CDR3 length is 14 residues. Germline V gene sequence: CDR1 MNHEY, CDR2 SMNVEV (reference sequence). Between the trimmed V and J ends, which lost 5 bases and 8 bases, there was a span of 16 bases.

This clone was seen once. The genes are TRBV18 and TRBJ1-1, with D tentatively TRBD1 (6 bases). Germline CDR1 and CDR2: KGHSH and LQKENI. The CDR3 totals 14 residues. V was clipped by 0 bases and J by 10 bases, with 15 bases between them. The CDR3 protein is CASSPPHREPGAFF. In nucleotides, the CDR3 is TGTGCCAGCTCACCACCGCACAGGGAGCCAGGAGCTTTCTTT.

The chain is built from TRBV6-6 and TRBJ1-5, with a tentative D call TRBD1 (5 bases). This CDR3 has 14 residues. Trimming pared 5 bases from V and 2 bases from J, leaving 10 bases between. CDR1 MNHNY and CDR2 SVGAGI come from the germline V gene (reference sequence). Here the CDR3 DNA reads TGTGCCAGCAGTCCGTGGGGGGGCAATCAGCCCCAGCATTTT. Its translation: CASSPWGGNQPQHF.

The chain combines TRBV6-5 with TRBJ2-2; D gene uncertain. With 2 bases removed from V and 2 bases from J, the gap between germline ends came to 3 bases. In germline, CDR1 is MNHEY, CDR2 SVGAGI. CDR3 size: 13 residues. The CDR3 DNA reads as TGTGCCAGCAGTTACCCTAACACCGGGGAGCTGTTTTTT. The encoded protein is CASSYPNTGELFF.

CDR3 in amino acids: CASKRGENTGELFF. For the CDR3, the DNA is TGTGCCAGCAAACGGGGGGAAAACACCGGGGAGCTGTTTTTT. The chain uses TRBV6-6 and TRBJ2-2; 7 positions agree with TRBD2. The germline V gene encodes CDR1 MNHNY and CDR2 SVGAGI (reference sequence). J was trimmed by 2 bases and V by 7 bases; bases with no gene match: 4. CDR3 length equals 14 residues.

The J gene is TRBJ1-4, the V gene TRBV7-9, with TRBD1 matching over 11 bases. Looked up from germline, CDR1 is SEHNR and CDR2 is FQNEAQ (reference sequence). This CDR3 comprises 12 residues. V lost 8 bases, J lost 7 bases, and 0 bases stayed unmatched. The CDR3 nucleotides read TGTGCCAGCGGGACAGGGGGTGAAAAACTGTTTTTT. This gives the protein CASGTGGEKLFF.